This TCR beta chain was sequenced in a study of Ad26.COV2.S vaccination and SARS-CoV-2 variants. Study-wide background: Ad26.COV2.S, an intramuscular injection, was given once or twice 56 days apart.

Comment on this clone: Its antigen is as yet unknown.

Findings and caveats of the study: From the TCR breadth and depth analyses, total T cell responses may have been underestimated. Ad26.COV2.S recipients had broader spike-specific TCRs (P = 0.0014).

The V end lost 5 bases, the J end lost 9 bases, and 14 bases lay between the germline ends. From germline, CDR1 is LNHNV and CDR2 YYDKDF (reference sequence). The CDR3 is 13 amino acids. Documented treatment: some 19 received Ad26.COV2.S at low or high dose, single or two shots; 5 received placebo; per-sample allocation not given. Each sample was drawn 63 days after the first injection (of vaccine or placebo). An Ad26 vector expressing Wuhan-strain SARS-CoV-2 spike served as the vaccine. TCRdb's copy holds only in-frame clones and misses some; the assay was immunoSEQ multiplex PCR. The sample contains around 450,000 clones, 90% of which appear only once.

This sequence joins TRBV15 and TRBJ2-1, with TRBD2 as a possible D gene (5 bases). This specimen was peripheral blood, taken in a trial of Ad26.COV2.S vaccine versus placebo. This clonotype was sampled from a person aged 18 to 59 who received the Ad26.COV2.S COVID-19 vaccine or a placebo. The CDR3 here is CATSRRRYGEQFF. The CDR3 nucleotides are TGTGCCACCAGCCGCCGGAGGTACGGTGAGCAGTTCTTC.